One and the same sample provided the 8 T cell receptor beta chains below, sequenced in a study of long-term antiretroviral therapy in people with HIV. This was the immunoSEQ v3.0 assay at survey level. Some clones are missing from TCRdb's copy, which holds only in-frame ones; the method was immunoSEQ multiplex PCR. The data show 39,000 or so clones, approximately 80% seen once. The sample consisted of unsorted PBMCs, taken 0.6 years after starting antiretroviral therapy. These receptors were obtained from a man between 18 and 35 years old with HIV.

The chain combines TRBV9 with TRBJ1-1; no reliable D call. In germline, CDR1 is SGDLS, CDR2 YYNGEE. Trimming shortened V by 0 bases and J by 1 base, and 7 bases separated the two germline ends. The CDR3 covers 14 residues. CDR3 residues: CASSVGYWNTEAFF. CDR3 nucleotides: TGTGCCAGCAGCGTAGGGTACTGGAACACTGAAGCTTTCTTT.

This chain uses TRBV29-1 with TRBJ2-1; 8 nucleotides align to TRBD1. The trim removed 7 bases at V and 7 bases at J, leaving 6 bases unmatched. Germline lookup yields CDR1 SQVTM and CDR2 ANQGSEA. The CDR3 consists of 12 residues. CDR3 sequence reads: CSASQGENEQFF. The CDR3 DNA follows: TGCAGCGCCTCACAGGGGGAGAATGAGCAGTTCTTC.

The CDR3 here is CSARENREAFF. DNA for the CDR3: TGCAGTGCTAGAGAGAATAGGGAAGCTTTCTTT. The V gene is TRBV20-1, the J gene TRBJ1-1; D is undetermined. The germline CDR1 and CDR2 sequences are DFQATT and SNEGSKA (reference sequence). The CDR3 spans 11 residues. V lost 0 bases and J lost 8, with 7 bases in between.

This rearrangement joins TRBV7-3 to TRBJ2-2; D might be TRBD1 (6 bases). This CDR3 spans 14 amino acids. V dropped 5 bases and J dropped 3 bases, with 10 bases sitting between them. Germline CDR1 reads SGHTA; CDR2 reads FQGTGA. The CDR3 DNA reads TGTGCCAGCAGCCCCGGGACATACACCGGGGAGCTGTTTTTT. As protein: CASSPGTYTGELFF.

The rearrangement joins TRBV27 to TRBJ2-7; the D gene is possibly TRBD1 (5 bases). Germline V gene lookup returns CDR1 MNHEY and CDR2 SMNVEV (reference sequence). The CDR3 spans 12 residues. Trimming stripped 3 bases from V and 12 bases from J, with 15 bases between. The CDR3 region is CASSFTTGARYF. CDR3 nucleotide sequence: TGTGCCAGCAGTTTCACCACAGGCGCAAGGTACTTC.

This sequence joins TRBV2 and TRBJ1-1; no clear D. CDR3 size: 12 residues. Trimming took 7 bases from V and 6 from J, leaving 12 bases between them. Germline V gene data show CDR1 as SNHLY and CDR2 as FYNNEI. The CDR3 region has the DNA TGTGCCAGCATCAAGGTCAAGGCTGAAGCTTTCTTT. Residues: CASIKVKAEAFF.

The genes are TRBV11-2 and TRBJ2-2; D not resolved. V dropped 0 bases and J dropped 4 bases, with 9 bases sitting between them. Looked up from germline, CDR1 is SGHAT and CDR2 is FQNNGV. The CDR3 is 15 residues long. CDR3 sequence: CASSLDRATTGELFF. The CDR3 region has the DNA TGTGCCAGCAGCTTAGATCGGGCCACCACCGGGGAGCTGTTTTTT. Supplemented by reference TRBV11-2 and TRBJ2-2, the full variable domain reads EAGVAQSPRYKIIEKRQSVAFWCNPISGHATLYWYQQILGQGPKLLIQFQNNGVVDDSQLPKDRFSAERLKGVDSTLKIQPAKLEDSAVYLCASSLDRATTGELFFGEGSRLTVL.

The V gene is TRBV29-1, the J gene TRBJ2-7, with 8 bases identical to TRBD2. The CDR3 is 15 residues long. The trim removed 5 bases at V and 0 bases at J, leaving 9 bases unmatched. The germline CDR1 and CDR2 sequences are SQVTM and ANQGSEA. This CDR3 is CSVSDSGEPSYEQYF. DNA for the CDR3: TGCAGCGTTTCCGATAGCGGGGAGCCCTCCTACGAGCAGTACTTC.